This T cell receptor (beta chain) stems from a study of blood T cell repertoires in COVID-19 (dated by TCRdb to 2020 to 2022). As for the study more broadly: The collaborator samples originated in the United States, Italy and Spain and spanned the acute and convalescent phases of COVID-19. Samples were obtained from the ongoing ImmuneRACE study (first 160 participants) and from 1,254 subjects provided by 6 global collaborators. Subjects who had been exposed to COVID-19, were actively infected with it, or had recovered from it provided the deeply sampled blood TCRbeta repertoires that made up the dataset. Where available, HLA class I and class II types were taken from metadata supplied by the sample provider and were not determined by assay-based typing. The sample metadata nearly always contained a de-identified subject ID, COVID-19 status, age in years and sex. The repertoires were released in a freely available public database intended as a resource for research on the immune response to SARS-CoV-2. The prospective study material was composed of cDNA or gDNA derived from T cells, B-cell-depleted T cells, or PBMCs. The research as a whole found: The amount of clinical and demographic metadata varied by source and participant and was provided uncurated.

The germline V gene (reference sequence) sets CDR1 to MNHNY and CDR2 to SVGAGI. The CDR3, cysteine through phenylalanine, is 15 amino acids long. Only the CDR3 portion is preserved as DNA: 45 bases, with reading frame beginning at the first base. The junction shows trimming of 4 bases on V and 7 bases on J, and the gene matches do not reach 7 bases of it. TCRbeta CDR3 regions were amplified from genomic DNA by means of the immunoSEQ Assay, a bias-controlled multiplex PCR. Concerning the study's data processing: Within the assay, amplification of reference gene primers was used to estimate how many nucleated cells each sample contained. To quantify the absolute abundance of each unique TCRbeta CDR3 rearrangement, sequence reads were collapsed and filtered. For each sample, productive Simpson clonality was calculated as the square root of Simpson's diversity index over productive rearrangements. TCRdb took over this immuneACCESS table, retaining in-frame rearrangements with V and J assigned. Such tables are incomplete; in checked studies, under half of the missing clones stem from an unresolved V gene, and the remainder is unexplained. V, J and clone size are taken as reported in that table, and D and trimming were inferred from the DNA itself. Recorded for this sample are 150,000 to 200,000 clones; 65% to 85% of them occurred a single time. 7.5% of the sample rests with the top ten.

As to this clone: The specificity of this receptor is unknown. No clone much larger than this one lies a single base away; base qualities are absent.

Enrolling through a virtual design, the prospective study's participants ranged in age from roughly 18 to 90 years and lived across roughly 23 United States geographic areas. To assign participants to cohorts, the prospective study relied on clinical history that participants themselves reported in a screening survey and a study questionnaire. For ImmuneRACE Cohort 3, a participant was defined as recovered based on two consecutive negative NP/OP PCR tests, clearance by a healthcare professional, or resolution of symptoms. In the prospective study, whole blood, serum and a nasopharyngeal or oropharyngeal swab were collected from each participant by mobile phlebotomists. Over an approximately 2-month period, participants in the prospective study had the option of providing additional blood draws and questionnaires. Blood samples from the prospective study were shipped frozen or at room temperature prior to DNA extraction.

The V and J genes are TRBV6-6 and TRBJ1-5; TRBD1 fits 10 bases in the junction. Sequencing input: PBMCs or T cells enriched from blood (not recorded which). The TCR originated in a man between 40 and 49 years old who had recovered from COVID-19. The DNA reads TGTGCCAGCAGTTGGGACAGGGGAGAGCAGCAGCCCCAGCATTTT. Translated, this is CASSWDRGEQQPQHF.